The clone carrying this TCR beta chain was counted between two and nine times. The antigen is undetermined. This record comes from a study of T cell responses to AZD1222 COVID-19 vaccine. Study-wide results and caveats: Among vaccine-associated CD4 TCRs, coverage spanned spike, with dominance at 160-218 and 743-854. It was only six AZD1222 recipients who were seropositive at baseline. Nearly half of spike-specific TCRs reportedly go after variant regions that carry no mutations.

Some clones are missing from TCRdb's copy, which holds only in-frame ones; the method was immunoSEQ multiplex PCR. The sample yields 100,000 to 150,000 clones, 80% to 95% seen once. The starting material was peripheral blood, obtained on day 0 of MenACWY control vaccination. This sequence was found in an adult in good health.

CDR3: CASRGGTSGTYEQYF. The CDR3 DNA follows: TGTGCCAGCAGGGGGGGGACTAGCGGGACCTACGAGCAGTACTTC. V and J are TRBV7-8 and TRBJ2-7, with 13 bases fitting TRBD2. The V segment lost 6 bases and the J segment 2 bases; nucleotides outside the gene matches: 4. CDR3 length equals 15 residues. The germline V gene encodes CDR1 SGHVS and CDR2 FQNEAQ.